The clone carrying this T cell receptor beta chain showed up just a few times. Its antigen is not known. The data were obtained in a study of post-analysis software for immune sequencing data. For the study at large: Relapsing-remitting, secondary progressive and progressive-relapsing multiple sclerosis were all included among the disease courses.

Study results and caveats: Those samples that were prepared in the same batch co-clustered strongly by F measure. When compared against controls, multiple sclerosis patients showed significantly lower normalized Chao1 diversity. Patients had higher frequencies than controls of a few TRBV segments, including TRBV5-6, TRBV5-1 and TRBV20-1.

This CDR3 has 13 amino acids. Germline V CDR1 and CDR2: SQVTM, ANQGSEA. The V and J ends lost 6 bases and 5 bases, in that order; junction bases with no gene match: 8. Unique molecular identifiers had been added to the TCR beta cDNA libraries. Some 500,000 cDNA molecules were recovered from an input of 1 to 10 million T cells. MiXCR was run by TCRdb on the PCR reads, yielding one entry per CDR3 protein. Of around 500,000 distinct CDR3 sequences listed, roughly 34% were seen once; the top ten hold approximately 6%. This sequence joins TRBV29-1 and TRBJ1-1; 8 bases map to TRBD1. Material for sequencing was blood. The origin of this receptor is a girl aged 2-17 years with multiple sclerosis. The CDR3 sequence is CSVSAGGGTEAFF. CDR3 bases: TGCAGCGTATCCGCAGGGGGCGGAACTGAAGCTTTCTTT.